The 12 T cell receptor beta chains in this list originate from one sample, sequenced in a study of blood T cell repertoires in COVID-19. Produced via immunoSEQ multiplex PCR; TCRdb's table is partial and in-frame only. The sample holds 120,000 to 150,000 clones, around 90% seen once. Sequencing was performed on peripheral blood. The receptors here all came from an elderly woman with acute or convalescent COVID-19.

The rearrangement uses TRBV2 and TRBJ1-3, with a weak D call TRBD1 (5 bases). Deletions cut 8 bases from V and 4 bases from J, with 18 bases between. The CDR3 loop spans 15 amino acids. Germline V lookup: CDR1 SNHLY, CDR2 FYNNEI. CDR3 residues: CASRGETGSGNTIYF. Here the CDR3 DNA reads TGTGCCAGCCGGGGGGAGACGGGGTCAGGAAACACCATATATTTT.

In DNA, the CDR3 is TGTGCCAGCAGCCATACCTTACTAGCGGGGGAACAAGAGACCCAGTACTTC. Protein sequence: CASSHTLLAGEQETQYF. This sequence joins TRBV7-2 and TRBJ2-5; 11 nucleotides align to TRBD2. V was pared by 5 bases and J by 2 bases, with 10 bases of the junction left unmatched. Germline values: CDR1 SGHTA, CDR2 FQGNSA. The CDR3 consists of 17 residues.

J is TRBJ2-1 and V is TRBV5-4; possibly TRBD1 for D (6 bases). Germline-derived CDR1 and CDR2 are SGHNT and YYREEE (reference sequence). Deletions cut 0 bases from V and 0 bases from J, with 10 bases between. This CDR3 is 16 amino acids long. Here the CDR3 reads CASSLEGRGSYNEQFF. The CDR3 coding sequence is TGTGCCAGCAGCTTGGAGGGCAGGGGCTCCTACAATGAGCAGTTCTTC.

On this clone itself: The same CDR3 also results from other DNA sequences found in this sample. The chain carries TRBV10-3 and TRBJ1-2; no clear D gene. There are 14 residues in the CDR3. Germline V gene sequence: CDR1 ENHRY, CDR2 SYGVKD. The ends were cut back, 0 bases at V and 5 bases at J, with 10 bases in the middle. CDR3 loop: CAISESRASYGYTF. The CDR3 bases are TGTGCCATCAGTGAGTCGAGGGCGAGTTATGGCTACACCTTC.

The sample holds one count of this clone. The V gene is TRBV7-3, the J gene TRBJ2-7, with D perhaps matching TRBD1 (5 bases). Per the germline V gene, CDR1 is SGHTA and CDR2 is FQGTGA. The CDR3 covers 13 residues. Trimming left V 1 base short and J 6 bases short, with 10 bases between. The CDR3 is CASSLNRQGEQYF. DNA of the CDR3: TGTGCCAGCAGCTTAAATCGGCAGGGCGAGCAGTACTTC.

The V and J genes are TRBV14 and TRBJ1-2; D remains ambiguous. The CDR3 spans 17 residues. Germline assignment: CDR1 SGHDN and CDR2 FVKESK. Trimming took 0 bases from V and 4 from J, leaving 18 bases between them. The CDR3 sequence is CASSQEEVASVVYGYTF. The CDR3 DNA is TGTGCCAGCAGCCAAGAAGAGGTCGCCAGCGTGGTCTATGGCTACACCTTC.

This clone occurred once. The chain uses TRBV5-1 and TRBJ2-7; the match to TRBD1 covers 8 bases. The CDR3 covers 15 residues. V dropped 4 bases and J dropped 3; count of bases not matched to a gene: 9. From germline, CDR1 is SGHRS and CDR2 YFSETQ. CDR3 in amino acids: CASSQKQGGGYEQYF. For the CDR3, the DNA is TGCGCCAGCAGCCAGAAACAGGGGGGTGGCTACGAGCAGTACTTC.

CDR3 nucleotide sequence: TGTGCCAGCTCACTTTCGAGCGGGGGGGCCCCAGATACGCAGTATTTT. Translated: CASSLSSGGAPDTQYF. The V and J genes are TRBV18 and TRBJ2-3, with 10 bases lining up with TRBD2. The CDR3 runs to 16 residues. CDR1 and CDR2 (germline): KGHSH, LQKENI. Trimming at V came to 4 bases and at J to 4 bases, leaving 8 bases not matched to a gene.

The chain recombines TRBV4-3 with TRBJ1-6; D is ambiguous. CDR1 is LGHNA, CDR2 YSLEER, per germline. V was clipped by 3 bases and J by 9 bases, with 15 bases between them. This CDR3 is 15 amino acids long. CDR3 sequence: CASSQGPAAGSPLHF. DNA of the CDR3: TGCGCCAGCAGCCAGGGCCCCGCCGCTGGTTCACCCCTCCACTTT.

The chain is built from TRBV5-1 and TRBJ1-1, with D perhaps matching TRBD1 (6 bases). This CDR3 has 15 amino acids. Between the trimmed V and J ends, which lost 2 bases and 5 bases, there was a span of 16 bases. Germline V gene data show CDR1 as SGHRS and CDR2 as YFSETQ. In nucleotides, the CDR3 is TGCGCCAGCAGCTTAAGTTCCAGGGGCCAAACTGAAGCTTTCTTT. Protein product: CASSLSSRGQTEAFF.

V gene TRBV6-5 combines with J gene TRBJ2-2; D is possibly TRBD2 (6 bases). The CDR3 spans 15 residues. The V end lost 7 bases, the J end lost 4 bases, and 16 bases lay between the germline ends. CDR1 and CDR2 (germline): MNHEY, SVGAGI. In nucleotides, the CDR3 is TGTGCCAGCATCGCGTCTAGCGCGACCACCGGGGAGCTGTTTTTT. Protein: CASIASSATTGELFF.

The CDR3 protein is CASSPLGTGKTGELFF. The CDR3 DNA reads as TGTGCCAGCAGCCCTCTCGGGACAGGGAAGACCGGGGAGCTGTTTTTT. The V call is TRBV14, the J call TRBJ2-2, with 9 bases that match TRBD1. The CDR3 totals 16 residues. V was clipped by 4 bases and J by 5 bases; unmatched bases: 8. Germline V gene sequence: CDR1 SGHDN, CDR2 FVKESK. Full variable domain (remainder filled in from reference TRBV14 and TRBJ2-2): EAGVTQFPSHSVIEKGQTVTLRCDPISGHDNLYWYRRVMGKEIKFLLHFVKESKQDESGMPNNRFLAERTGGTYSTLKVQPAELEDSGVYFCASSPLGTGKTGELFFGEGSRLTVL.